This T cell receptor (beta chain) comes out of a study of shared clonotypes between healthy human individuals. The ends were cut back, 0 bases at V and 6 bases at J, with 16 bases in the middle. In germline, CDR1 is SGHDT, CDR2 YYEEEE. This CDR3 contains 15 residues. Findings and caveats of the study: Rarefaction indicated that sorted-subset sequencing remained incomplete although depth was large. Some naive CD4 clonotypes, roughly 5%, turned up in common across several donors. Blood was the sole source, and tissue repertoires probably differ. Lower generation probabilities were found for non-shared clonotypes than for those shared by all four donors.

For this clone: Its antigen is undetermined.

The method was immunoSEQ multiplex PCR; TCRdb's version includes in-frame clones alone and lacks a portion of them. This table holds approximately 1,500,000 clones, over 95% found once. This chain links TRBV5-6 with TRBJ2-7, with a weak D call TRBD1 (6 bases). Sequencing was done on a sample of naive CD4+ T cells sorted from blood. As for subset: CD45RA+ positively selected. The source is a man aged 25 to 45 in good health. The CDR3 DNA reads TGTGCCAGCAGCTTGGGTCAGGGGAAATTATCCGAGCAGTACTTC. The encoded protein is CASSLGQGKLSEQYF. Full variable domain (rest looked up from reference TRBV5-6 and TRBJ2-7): DAGVTQSPTHLIKTRGQQVTLRCSPKSGHDTVSWYQQALGQGPQFIFQYYEEEERQRGNFPDRFSGHQFPNYSSELNVNALLLGDSALYLCASSLGQGKLSEQYFGPGTRLTVT.